This T cell receptor beta chain was identified during a study of blood T cells in healthy people across ages (dated by TCRdb to between 2014 and 2017). Study-level background: In model experiments, template switching captured about one uniquely barcoded TCR beta cDNA molecule for every two T cells. The study measured age-related changes in TCR beta repertoire diversity using deep sequencing normalized with unique cDNA molecular identifiers. Donors were grouped into four age groups: young (average 16 years), middle-aged (under 40), aged (around 66) and long-lived (approximately 82). The study analyzed two additional independent replicas of 1 million unique cDNA reads from the same blood draw for two donors, one aged 18 to 29 and one aged 80 or older. The research as a whole found: As age increased, observed TCR beta diversity per million T cells dropped in a roughly linear way, and a significant reduction was already evident by age 40. Because the CMV infection status of the donors was unknown, age-related changes in expanded clonotypes may potentially have been confounded. Compared with the aged group, the long-lived group had more naive CD4+ T cells, fewer expanded clones and increased TCR diversity, a pattern suggesting age selection. Total diversity estimates from one million sequenced T cells were considered lower bounds and underestimates. There was a strong correlation between observed TCR beta diversity and the percentage of naive T cells measured by flow cytometry. Conclusive comparison of naive and antigen-experienced compartments was prevented by the profiling of bulk unsorted PBMCs.

Donors were roughly 40 systemically healthy Caucasian individuals from Russia aged 6 to 90 years. Each donor gave 8.5 to 10 milliliters of peripheral blood, collected into EDTA-treated Vacutainer tubes. PBMCs were isolated by Ficoll-Paque density-gradient centrifugation, with at least 7 million obtained per sample. Trizol reagent was used to extract total RNA from PBMCs, with at least 5 micrograms per sample. Naive CD45RAhigh/CD27high T cell percentages were measured by flow cytometry on a PBMC aliquot from every donor. In the germline V gene, CDR1 corresponds to SGHRS and CDR2 to YFSETQ. At the junction V is shortened by 3 bases and J by 1 base, with 10 bases in between. The CDR3 contains 14 residues, cysteine and phenylalanine counted. The entry retains the CDR3 DNA only, 42 bases that are in frame from base 1. Library method: 5' RACE. The sequencer was an Illumina HiSeq 2500. A second roughly 6 to 11 cycle PCR used a sample-barcoded 5' primer and a J-beta primer mix. A unique molecular identifier was introduced onto each TCR beta cDNA molecule by a template-switch 5' adaptor carrying 12 random nucleotides. At least 3 million CDR3-containing paired-end reads were obtained from each sample. The Mint cDNA synthesis kit, primed by a TRBC-specific oligonucleotide, was used to synthesize first-strand cDNA from all RNA. Following uracil-DNA glycosylase treatment, a first 18-cycle PCR with universal primers M1SS and BC2_uni_R was performed on all cDNA. From the authors' description of their analysis: For normalization, 1 million high-quality reads were randomly selected from each sample, with every read carrying a distinct molecular identifier. Instead of being binned into consensus sequences, reads with shared molecular identifiers were discarded. CDR3 identification, clonotype clustering and error correction used MiTCR with a Q25 quality threshold and the strictest error-elimination algorithm. Lower-bound total TCR beta diversity was estimated with a nonparametric unseen species model using Euler transformation. TCRdb applied fastp at Q25 and MiXCR to the public reads, then kept only in-frame beta chains. Identical CDR3 proteins give one entry, which carries the most common genes and DNA. The V and J calls were not made by the authors but by TCRdb's processing. A total of fewer than 1,200,000 distinct CDR3 sequences appear in this sample, around 25% of them only once. Approximately 0.79% of the sample lies in the top ten.

This clonotype turned up a few times. There is no known antigen for this receptor. The record has no base qualities; no much larger clone is one base away. Separately, the same data were catalogued under a study of T cells of mothers and their children. Reported in the second study: The donors were nine systemically healthy Caucasian individuals, made up of three mothers and their six children. cDNA synthesis consumed the entire amount of extracted RNA, loaded at about 1.6 ug RNA in each 15 ul reaction. In the second PCR, the M1S primer introduced both the sample barcodes and 2-4 random nucleotides. Over 8.5 million TCR beta CDR3 reads were obtained for each mother, and 2.5 million to 3 million reads were obtained for each child. Thymic selection shapes the output of TCR recombination in a similar way in related and unrelated pairs, and inherited differences have a minor effect. Normalized repertoire overlap in related mother-child pairs was always slightly higher than in unrelated mother-child pairs, but the difference was never significant. Persistent microchimeric T cell clones were not detected, at a sensitivity of about 100 clones per million clonotypes. The study used deep NGS to compare TCR beta repertoires of mothers and children, seeking features distinguishing related mother-child pairs from unrelated individuals. The mean age was roughly 44 +/- 4 years for the mothers and about 10 +/- 4 years for the children. After adapter ligation was performed with NEBNext reagents, the libraries were sequenced on an Illumina HiSeq 2000 with 100+100 nt paired-end reads. To avoid cross-contamination, the mother libraries and the child libraries were prepared a month apart and sequenced in separate runs. For each donor, between roughly 500,000 and 2,300,000 distinct TCR beta clonotypes were identified. Naive TCR beta clonotypes were estimated from low-frequency clonotypes matched to each donor's FACS-determined naive share, without sorting.

The TCR was taken from a girl aged 2 to 10 in good health. The material sequenced was blood. The rearranged chain carries TRBV5-1 and TRBJ1-1, with the D gene call left open. Read as DNA, the sequence is TGCGCCAGCAGCTGGCCCGGTGAGAACACTGAAGCTTTCTTT. It is translated as CASSWPGENTEAFF.